The entry below gives a single T cell receptor (beta chain) sequence along with its context. This entry comes from a study of OX40 agonist ivuxolimab in advanced cancers. Profiling relied on immunoSEQ multiplex PCR, and the TCRdb table lists in-frame clones only, not all of them. The sample has about 70,000 clones, 85% to 90% seen once; the top ten hold 5% to 6.5%. The germline V gene encodes CDR1 SEHNR and CDR2 FQNEAQ (reference sequence). CDR3 length: 14 amino acids. Between the trimmed V and J ends, which lost 6 bases and 0 bases, there was a span of 9 bases. This TCR derives from an adult with an advanced solid tumor such as melanoma, head and neck, liver or kidney cancer. The chain couples TRBV7-9 to TRBJ2-1, with D possibly matching TRBD1 (5 bases). Sequenced here: CD4+ or CD8+ T cells sorted from blood, sampled in a trial of the OX40 agonist ivuxolimab. CDR3 nucleotide sequence: TGTGCCAGCAGACAGGACCTCTCCTACAATGAGCAGTTCTTC. Amino acid sequence: CASRQDLSYNEQFF.